This T cell receptor (beta chain) was recovered during a study of metastatic and nonmetastatic thyroid tumors. Study at large: Comparison of repertoires was carried out across blood and tumor or nodule tissue from malignant and benign thyroid patients.

Prior to thyroid surgery, none of the patients had received any treatment. Per the original methods: Building a distant-metastasis classifier for papillary thyroid cancer drew on CDR3 differences across clinicopathological groups. TCRdb reprocessed the PCR reads using MiXCR. V and J calls and clone size were set by TCRdb, not the authors. In the table there are 34,000 or so clones, 15% to 20% of which are singletons. From germline, CDR1 is SGHVS and CDR2 FNYEAQ. The CDR3 loop spans 14 amino acids. The V end lost 5 bases, the J end lost 1 base, and 8 bases lay between the germline ends. This clone has only a few counts. Its matching antigen is unknown. Study-level points and caveats: Malignant tumors reportedly showed significantly higher TCR beta diversity than benign nodules in both blood and tumor.

This rearrangement joins TRBV7-6 to TRBJ2-2; D is unclear. The source is a female donor with papillary thyroid cancer or a benign thyroid nodule (not recorded which). Some clones in this sample may be carry-over from other donors' samples. The source material was blood. The CDR3 DNA reads as TGTGCCAGCAGCCCGTCGCTGAACACCGGGGAGCTGTTTTTT. Translated, it gives CASSPSLNTGELFF.